Each of the 27 T cell receptor beta chains below was sequenced from the same sample in a study of shared T cell receptors in the human thymus. Sequencing used immunoSEQ multiplex PCR; TCRdb keeps in-frame clones, though not all of them. The sample lists 650,000 to 950,000 clones, approximately 83% occurring once. These same records also appear under a second study, on human thymus T cells.

Sequencing input: thymocytes. These receptors were collected from a girl less than two years old with a congenital heart defect.

The J gene is TRBJ1-3, the V gene TRBV6-5; tentative D call: TRBD1 (6 bases). Trimming took off 4 bases at V and 3 bases at J, with 10 bases between the two ends. The V gene's germline CDR1 is MNHEY and CDR2 SVGAGI. The CDR3 is made up of 14 amino acids. The CDR3 is CASSSRDIGNTIYF. CDR3 DNA: TGTGCCAGCAGTTCCCGGGACATTGGAAACACCATATATTTT.

The chain joins TRBV7-9 to TRBJ2-1, with TRBD2 matching over 8 bases. The germline V gene has CDR1 SEHNR and CDR2 FQNEAQ (reference sequence). J was trimmed by 2 bases and V by 0 bases; bases with no gene match: 6. The CDR3 is made up of 17 amino acids. The CDR3 loop reads CASSLALVAGPYNEQFF. In DNA form, the CDR3 reads TGTGCCAGCAGCTTAGCGTTGGTAGCGGGACCCTACAATGAGCAGTTCTTC.

The chain couples TRBV5-6 to TRBJ1-2; unclear D gene. Trimming removed 1 base from V and 0 bases from J, with 16 bases in between. The CDR3 runs 17 residues. Looked up from germline, CDR1 is SGHDT and CDR2 is YYEEEE. The CDR3 reads CASSLYYERITNYGYTF. The CDR3 DNA reads as TGTGCCAGCAGCTTGTACTACGAGAGAATAACTAACTATGGCTACACCTTC.

The J gene is TRBJ1-1, the V gene TRBV27; the match to TRBD1 covers 9 bases. This CDR3 is 19 amino acids long. Germline V gene lookup returns CDR1 MNHEY and CDR2 SMNVEV (reference sequence). After removal of 3 bases from V and 1 base from J, the junction contained 15 bases not matched to a gene. CDR3 sequence: CASSFQTGGDPLSNTEAFF. The CDR3 nucleotides read TGTGCCAGCAGTTTCCAAACAGGGGGCGATCCCTTATCGAACACTGAAGCTTTCTTT.

Only one count was recorded for this clone. This chain links TRBV18 with TRBJ2-1, with 9 bases lining up with TRBD2. This CDR3 is built from 20 residues. The germline gives CDR1 KGHSH, CDR2 LQKENI. The trim removed 2 bases at V and 2 bases at J, leaving 16 bases unmatched. In nucleotides, the CDR3 is TGTGCCAGCTCACCAGTTAGCGGGGGCCGACGACCCACGGCCTACAATGAGCAGTTCTTC. It encodes CASSPVSGGRRPTAYNEQFF.

The CDR3 bases are TGCGCCAGCAGATCGGTCGACGGAGACTACTATGGCTACACCTTC. This translates into CASRSVDGDYYGYTF. V gene TRBV5-1 combines with J gene TRBJ1-2; no clear D gene. Germline CDR1 SGHRS, CDR2 YFSETQ. V dropped 5 bases and J dropped 3 bases, with 17 bases sitting between them. This CDR3 comprises 15 residues. Drawing the rest from reference TRBV5-1 and TRBJ1-2, the complete variable domain is KAGVTQTPRYLIKTRGQQVTLSCSPISGHRSVSWYQQTPGQGLQFLFEYFSETQRNKGNFPGRFSGRQFSNSRSEMNVSTLELGDSALYLCASRSVDGDYYGYTFGSGTRLTVV.

The V and J genes are TRBV28 and TRBJ2-2; possibly TRBD2 for D (6 bases). V lost 2 bases to trimming and J lost 11 bases, with 24 bases between them. The germline gives CDR1 MDHEN, CDR2 SYDVKM. The CDR3 spans 17 residues. The chain's CDR3 is CASSLRLGRGGPCELFF. CDR3 in DNA: TGTGCCAGCAGTTTAAGATTGGGCCGGGGAGGACCGTGTGAGCTGTTTTTT.

The chain joins TRBV20-1 to TRBJ2-1, with D possibly being TRBD2 (7 bases). CDR1 is DFQATT and CDR2 is SNEGSKA in the germline V gene (reference sequence). V lost 6 bases to trimming and J lost 15 bases, with 9 bases between them. The CDR3 is made up of 8 amino acids. CDR3 in DNA: TGCAGTGCGAGGGGGGGGTTCTTC. Amino acids: CSARGGFF.

This clone was recorded only once. Since the CDR3 does not end with the conserved phenylalanine or tryptophan, this likely comes from a read error. The limits of the CDR3 on the DNA are not certain, so only TCRdb's listed CDR3 is given. This chain joins TRBV13 and TRBJ1-2; TRBD1, as called in the table, went unchecked against the DNA. The CDR3 adds up to 13 amino acids, both ends counted. Germline loops: CDR1 PRHDT, CDR2 FYEKMQ (reference sequence). CDR3 loop: CASSFYNRQSERS.

The gene calls are TRBV14 and TRBJ2-5; D is possibly TRBD2 (6 bases). V dropped 0 bases and J dropped 2 bases, with 16 bases sitting between them. The germline gives CDR1 SGHDN, CDR2 FVKESK. The CDR3 has 17 residues. As DNA, the CDR3 is TGTGCCAGCAGCCAAGAGATAGGTCGGGCGGGACAAGAGACCCAGTACTTC. This sequence encodes CASSQEIGRAGQETQYF.

This clone was recorded a few times. The rearrangement links TRBV10-2 to TRBJ2-1; TRBD1 matches 8 bases. The CDR3 is 14 amino acids. The germline gives CDR1 WSHSY, CDR2 SAAADI. V lost 6 bases to trimming and J lost 3 bases; unmatched junction nucleotides: 4. The CDR3 region has the DNA TGCGCCAGCAGGGCAGGGGGCGACTACAATGAGCAGTTCTTC. Translating gives CASRAGGDYNEQFF.

The chain links TRBV27 to TRBJ2-3, with a weak D call TRBD2 (5 bases). The CDR3 is 16 amino acids. The V gene's germline CDR1 is MNHEY and CDR2 SMNVEV (reference sequence). Trimming removed 4 bases at V and 4 bases at J, with 18 bases between. The CDR3 region has the DNA TGTGCCAGCAGTTCGCGGGCCGCGTCTAGCCCAGATACGCAGTATTTT. Its protein is CASSSRAASSPDTQYF.

The chain combines TRBV5-6 with TRBJ2-3; D not certain. The CDR3 spans 15 residues. Trimming pared 2 bases from V and 2 bases from J, leaving 12 bases between. Germline V gene lookup returns CDR1 SGHDT and CDR2 YYEEEE. This CDR3 reads CASSFIVRVTDTQYF. The CDR3 nucleotides read TGTGCCAGCAGCTTTATTGTACGGGTCACAGATACGCAGTATTTT.

The rearrangement uses TRBV7-6 and TRBJ2-7, with TRBD1 identical over 8 bases. Germline CDR1 and CDR2: SGHVS and FNYEAQ. The V gene end was trimmed by 2 bases and the J gene end by 0 bases; junction bases not matched to a gene: 9. CDR3 length: 17 amino acids. The CDR3 region has the DNA TGTGCCAGCAGCTTACCTTTTGGACAGGGCGACTCCTACGAGCAGTACTTC. Amino acids: CASSLPFGQGDSYEQYF.

The chain recombines TRBV7-9 with TRBJ1-4; 8 bases align to TRBD1. V was pared by 5 bases and J by 8 bases, with 10 bases of the junction left unmatched. The length of the CDR3 is 15 residues. Germline values: CDR1 SEHNR, CDR2 FQNEAQ (reference sequence). CDR3 sequence: CASSPRTGRVEKLFF. As DNA, the CDR3 is TGTGCCAGCAGCCCGAGGACAGGGCGGGTGGAAAAACTGTTTTTT.

The V and J genes are TRBV4-1 and TRBJ1-5, with D hard to call. The CDR3 extends over 15 amino acids. The germline V and J ends were trimmed by 1 base and 3 bases, with 10 bases remaining between them. Germline values: CDR1 MGHRA, CDR2 YSYEKL. The CDR3 sequence: CASSQVALLNQPQHF. The CDR3, as DNA: TGCGCCAGCAGCCAAGTTGCACTGCTCAATCAGCCCCAGCATTTT.

The chain has TRBV6-5 and TRBJ1-2; D is ambiguous. Between the trimmed V and J ends, which lost 3 bases and 0 bases, there was a span of 11 bases. This CDR3 is 15 amino acids long. The germline CDR1 and CDR2 sequences are MNHEY and SVGAGI. The CDR3 reads CASSYLADSNYGYTF. DNA for the CDR3: TGTGCCAGCAGTTATTTGGCAGACTCTAACTATGGCTACACCTTC.

V is TRBV7-9 and J is TRBJ1-2; D possibly corresponds to TRBD1 (5 bases). Germline loops: CDR1 SEHNR, CDR2 FQNEAQ (reference sequence). The V gene lost 0 bases and the J gene lost 8 bases, with 7 bases spanning the gap. The CDR3 has 12 amino acids. DNA for the CDR3: TGTGCCAGCAGCTTAGCAGGGGTCGGCTACACCTTC. Translating gives CASSLAGVGYTF.

V is TRBV25-1 and J is TRBJ1-2, with 10 bases matching TRBD1. Germline lookup yields CDR1 MGHDK and CDR2 SYGVNS. The CDR3 covers 16 residues. The ends lost 2 bases at V and 6 bases at J; junction bases unmatched: 9. The CDR3 coding sequence is TGTGCCAGCAGTGAACCCGGCCCCGGGACAGGGGATGGCTACACCTTC. Translating gives CASSEPGPGTGDGYTF.

This chain links TRBV7-8 with TRBJ2-5; 11 nucleotides line up with TRBD2. With V trimmed by 3 bases and J by 7 bases, 1 base remained unmatched. The CDR3 runs to 13 residues. Germline CDR1 SGHVS, CDR2 FQNEAQ. CDR3 protein: CASSFLAGGTQYF. The DNA for the CDR3 is TGTGCCAGCAGCTTCCTAGCGGGGGGGACCCAGTACTTC.

This chain connects TRBV21-1 to TRBJ2-7; TRBD2, the table's D call, lacks a check against the DNA. TRBV21-1 is a pseudogene segment. The CDR3 runs to 18 residues. CDR3: CASSRTITSGYRTYEQYF. The CDR3 DNA reads as TGTGCCAGCTCTAGGACTATCACTTCGGGGTATAGGACCTACGAGCAGTACTTC.

The chain joins TRBV7-4 to TRBJ1-1; D gene ambiguous. CDR1 is SGHVT, CDR2 SQSDAQ, per germline. The ends were cut back, 1 base at V and 3 bases at J, with 15 bases in the middle. This CDR3 has 16 residues. The CDR3 reads CASSLGGGEADTEAFF. The CDR3 nucleotides read TGTGCCAGCAGCTTAGGTGGTGGCGAGGCGGACACTGAAGCTTTCTTT.

This clone was seen once. This CDR3 reads CASSTPGDMGRHQPQHF. The CDR3 DNA is TGTGCCAGTAGTACCCCCGGTGATATGGGGAGACATCAGCCCCAGCATTTT. The rearrangement joins TRBV19 to TRBJ1-5; no definite D call. CDR3 size: 17 residues. Trimming took off 4 bases at V and 5 bases at J, with 21 bases between the two ends. Per the germline V gene, CDR1 is LNHDA and CDR2 is SQIVND (reference sequence).

The chain is built from TRBV5-1 and TRBJ2-1, with TRBD2 matching 7 bases. Per germline, CDR1 SGHRS and CDR2 YFSETQ. CDR3 length: 14 residues. The junction had 7 bases not matched to a gene; V was cut back by 1 base and J by 9 bases. The CDR3 DNA is TGCGCCAGCAGCTTGCTTCGGGGGGTCAGTGAGCAGTTCTTC. As protein: CASSLLRGVSEQFF.

J is TRBJ2-1 and V is TRBV11-2, with 9 bases aligning to TRBD1. The CDR3 runs 16 residues. In germline, CDR1 is SGHAT, CDR2 FQNNGV. V gave up 5 bases and J gave up 5 bases; unmatched junction bases: 10. CDR3 nucleotides: TGTGCCAGCAGCATACCGGGACAGGGTCGGAACAATGAGCAGTTCTTC. It translates to CASSIPGQGRNNEQFF.

The rearrangement uses TRBV14 and TRBJ1-1; no reliable D call. V was cut by 1 base and J by 3 bases, with 12 bases left in between. CDR3 size: 15 residues. CDR1 and CDR2 (germline): SGHDN, FVKESK. The CDR3: CASSQGTGRHTEAFF. CDR3 DNA: TGTGCCAGCAGCCAAGGTACGGGGAGACACACTGAAGCTTTCTTT. Looking up the rest from reference TRBV14 and TRBJ1-1 gives the full variable domain: EAGVTQFPSHSVIEKGQTVTLRCDPISGHDNLYWYRRVMGKEIKFLLHFVKESKQDESGMPNNRFLAERTGGTYSTLKVQPAELEDSGVYFCASSQGTGRHTEAFFGQGTRLTVV.

The J gene is TRBJ2-3, the V gene TRBV14; TRBD1 might be the D (5 bases). The CDR3 length is 14 residues. Trimming removed 3 bases at V and 7 bases at J, with 14 bases between. The V gene's germline CDR1 is SGHDN and CDR2 FVKESK. The CDR3 DNA is TGTGCCAGCAGCCAGCGATCAGGGAAGTATACGCAGTATTTT. It specifies CASSQRSGKYTQYF.